This passage covers 32 T cell receptor beta chains from one sample sequenced in a study of T cell responses to AZD1222 COVID-19 vaccine. Profiled with immunoSEQ multiplex PCR; TCRdb holds only in-frame clones, not every one. The sample carries about 140,000 clones, under 95% recorded once. Source: peripheral blood, taken on day 0 of AZD1222 vaccination. All receptors come from an adult in good health.

This chain uses TRBV19 with TRBJ2-7; D perhaps matches TRBD2 (5 bases). CDR1 is LNHDA and CDR2 is SQIVND in the germline V gene (reference sequence). CDR3 length equals 15 residues. V lost 6 bases and J lost 2, with 17 bases in between. The CDR3 sequence: CASRDMGPGAYEQYF. The CDR3 DNA follows: TGTGCCAGTAGAGATATGGGTCCCGGGGCCTACGAGCAGTACTTC. The variable domain in full, with the rest retrieved from reference TRBV19 and TRBJ2-7, is DGGITQSPKYLFRKEGQNVTLSCEQNLNHDAMYWYRQDPGQGLRLIYYSQIVNDFQKGDIAEGYSVSREKKESFPLTVTSAQKNPTAFYLCASRDMGPGAYEQYFGPGTRLTVT.

For the CDR3, the DNA is TGCAGCGTTGCGCAGGGGGTAGGAACCTACGAGCAGTACTTC. It yields the protein CSVAQGVGTYEQYF. This chain joins TRBV29-1 and TRBJ2-7, with 7 bases lining up with TRBD1. CDR3 length equals 14 residues. Germline V CDR1 and CDR2: SQVTM, ANQGSEA. Trimming removed 4 bases from V and 2 bases from J; junction bases left unmatched: 8.

The CDR3 coding sequence is TGTGCCAGCAGCCCCAGAGGACGGTCCACCGGGGAGCTGTTTTTT. Its protein is CASSPRGRSTGELFF. The rearrangement joins TRBV5-4 to TRBJ2-2; no firm D call. CDR1 is SGHNT, CDR2 YYREEE, per germline (reference sequence). Trimming took 4 bases from V and 4 from J, leaving 14 bases between them. This CDR3 contains 15 residues.

The chain recombines TRBV7-9 with TRBJ2-7, with D hard to call. Germline V gene sequence: CDR1 SEHNR, CDR2 FQNEAQ (reference sequence). CDR3 length: 13 residues. The ends were cut back, 2 bases at V and 1 base at J, with 6 bases in the middle. CDR3 protein: CASSLTASYEQYF. In DNA, the CDR3 is TGTGCCAGCAGCTTAACGGCGTCCTACGAGCAGTACTTC.

This chain uses TRBV6-2 or TRBV6-3 with TRBJ1-3; unclear D gene. This CDR3 spans 14 amino acids. Trimming shortened V by 6 bases and J by 4 bases, and 13 bases separated the two germline ends. Germline lookup yields CDR1 MNHEY and CDR2 SVGEGT. CDR3 nucleotide sequence: TGTGCCAGCAGGCCTCATGGAGCGGGAAACACCATATATTTT. Its translation is CASRPHGAGNTIYF.

The chain links TRBV20-1 to TRBJ1-1; no reliable D call. V was clipped by 3 bases and J by 11 bases, with 10 bases between them. CDR3 length: 10 residues. Per germline, CDR1 DFQATT and CDR2 SNEGSKA (reference sequence). In DNA form, the CDR3 reads TGCAGTGCTAGTTTCGGGGAGGCTTTCTTT. Protein sequence: CSASFGEAFF.

The chain is built from TRBV19 and TRBJ1-1, with D possibly TRBD1 on 5 matching bases. The CDR3 has 13 amino acids. Trimming shortened V by 5 bases and J by 8 bases, and 15 bases separated the two germline ends. Germline V CDR1 and CDR2: LNHDA, SQIVND (reference sequence). This CDR3 reads CASSPRGTLEAFF. The CDR3 nucleotides are TGTGCCAGTAGTCCCCGGGGCACACTGGAAGCTTTCTTT.

The chain links TRBV12-5 to TRBJ2-2, with D hard to call. This CDR3 has 15 residues. Germline V gene lookup returns CDR1 LGHNT and CDR2 FRNRAP. The V end was cut by 0 bases, the J end by 4 bases, with 9 bases between. CDR3 DNA: TGTGCTAGTGGTTTGGTACTCGGCGGCACCGGGGAGCTGTTTTTT. Amino acids: CASGLVLGGTGELFF.

The rearrangement links TRBV30 to TRBJ2-2, with TRBD2 as a possible D gene (6 bases). The CDR3 length is 14 residues. Germline V gene lookup returns CDR1 GTSNPN and CDR2 SVGIG (reference sequence). Trimming took 1 base from V and 12 from J, leaving 18 bases between them. The CDR3 here is CAWSDPRLAPQLFF. As DNA, the CDR3 is TGTGCCTGGAGTGACCCCCGCCTAGCGCCTCAGCTGTTTTTT.

The chain links TRBV30 to TRBJ2-3; D gene ambiguous. This CDR3 spans 12 amino acids. The ends were cut back, 2 bases at V and 6 bases at J, with 9 bases in the middle. The V gene's germline CDR1 is GTSNPN and CDR2 SVGIG (reference sequence). The CDR3 DNA reads TGTGCCTGGAGTCCTACTGGTGATACGCAGTATTTT. As protein: CAWSPTGDTQYF.

The V and J genes are TRBV24-1 and TRBJ1-2; the D gene is possibly TRBD1 (5 bases). The CDR3 has 12 amino acids. V was cut by 12 bases and J by 4 bases, with 14 bases left in between. From germline, CDR1 is KGHDR and CDR2 SFDVKD. Here the CDR3 reads CAAGTPAYGYTF. For the CDR3, the DNA is TGTGCCGCCGGGACCCCGGCCTATGGCTACACCTTC.

This chain uses TRBV5-5 with TRBJ1-1; unclear D gene. Trimming pared 7 bases from V and 1 base from J, leaving 20 bases between. Germline loops: CDR1 SGHKS, CDR2 YYEKEE (reference sequence). The length of the CDR3 is 16 residues. In DNA, the CDR3 is TGTGCCAGCTTCCCTTATCCCCTACAGAGGAACACTGAAGCTTTCTTT. This codes for CASFPYPLQRNTEAFF.

The chain uses TRBV7-3 and TRBJ1-1; D might be TRBD1 (6 bases). This CDR3 region has 13 residues. Germline V gene data show CDR1 as SGHTA and CDR2 as FQGTGA. Trimming pared 2 bases from V and 6 bases from J, leaving 10 bases between. For the CDR3, the DNA is TGTGCCAGCAGCTTATCGGGGGCTTCTGAAGCTTTCTTT. It is translated as CASSLSGASEAFF.

The chain uses TRBV5-6 and TRBJ1-1, with unresolved D. Germline loops: CDR1 SGHDT, CDR2 YYEEEE. The CDR3 is made up of 17 amino acids. V was cut by 0 bases and J by 0 bases, with 15 bases left in between. CDR3 DNA sequence: TGTGCCAGCAGCTTGGCCAATGGTGGTCCTATGAACACTGAAGCTTTCTTT. Its translation is CASSLANGGPMNTEAFF.

Of note for this clone: This sample includes further DNA sequences coding for the same CDR3. The rearrangement links TRBV7-9 to TRBJ2-7; D is perhaps TRBD2 (6 bases). The CDR3 consists of 12 residues. The germline CDR1 and CDR2 sequences are SEHNR and FQNEAQ (reference sequence). V was shortened by 3 bases and J by 3 bases, with 6 bases between the two germline ends. Here the CDR3 reads CASSLTSYEQYF. CDR3 nucleotide sequence: TGTGCCAGCAGCTTGACTAGCTACGAGCAGTACTTC.

CDR3 in DNA: TGTGCCAGCAGTGAAATCTCAGAAAAACTGTTTTTT. Amino acid sequence: CASSEISEKLFF. The V gene is TRBV6-1, the J gene TRBJ1-4, with D uncertain. The V end lost 2 bases, the J end lost 8 bases, and 6 bases lay between the germline ends. CDR1 and CDR2 (germline): MNHNS, SASEGT. The CDR3 sequence is 12 residues long.

The V and J genes are TRBV2 and TRBJ2-3; 10 nucleotides match TRBD2. The CDR3 is made up of 15 amino acids. CDR1 and CDR2 from the germline V gene are SNHLY and FYNNEI. J lost 4 bases, V lost 6 bases, and 7 bases had no gene match. DNA for the CDR3: TGTGCCAGCAGGGAGACTAGCGGGCCTTCAGATACGCAGTATTTT. This gives the protein CASRETSGPSDTQYF.

The J gene is TRBJ2-1, the V gene TRBV30; tentatively, D is TRBD2 (6 bases). Trimming took off 0 bases at V and 6 bases at J, with 15 bases between the two ends. This CDR3 is built from 15 residues. Germline V gene data show CDR1 as GTSNPN and CDR2 as SVGIG (reference sequence). CDR3 sequence: CAWSVRAGGVNEQFF. The CDR3 bases are TGTGCCTGGAGTGTACGGGCGGGCGGGGTCAATGAGCAGTTCTTC.

This clone was detected only a few times. The chain employs TRBV11-2 and TRBJ1-1, with D perhaps TRBD1 (5 bases). Germline CDR1 is SGHAT and CDR2 is FQNNGV. The CDR3 covers 13 residues. Trimming pared 3 bases from V and 5 bases from J, leaving 10 bases between. The CDR3 DNA is TGTGCCAGCAGCTTGCGGGGCCGGACTGAAGCTTTCTTT. It yields the protein CASSLRGRTEAFF.

V gene TRBV5-1 combines with J gene TRBJ1-1; D not resolved. Trimming cost V 1 base and J 3 bases, with 7 bases left between them. Germline V gene data show CDR1 as SGHRS and CDR2 as YFSETQ. CDR3 length equals 13 residues. CDR3 bases: TGCGCCAGCAGCTTGTCCGGGGACACTGAAGCTTTCTTT. Translated, it gives CASSLSGDTEAFF.

In its sample, this clone was seen once. V is TRBV19 and J is TRBJ1-4, with D uncertain. Trimming shortened V by 4 bases and J by 7 bases, and 13 bases separated the two germline ends. The germline CDR1 and CDR2 sequences are LNHDA and SQIVND (reference sequence). The CDR3 contains 14 residues. The CDR3 region is CASSSNYFGEKLFF. CDR3 bases: TGTGCCAGTAGTAGCAACTATTTTGGTGAAAAACTGTTTTTT.

V and J are TRBV4-3 and TRBJ1-3; 9 positions match TRBD1. The CDR3 contains 17 residues. V shed 2 bases and J 0 bases; nucleotides not matched to a gene: 5. CDR1 LGHNA and CDR2 YSLEER come from the germline V gene. This CDR3 is CASSQNRGPSSGNTIYF. Here the CDR3 DNA reads TGCGCCAGCAGCCAAAACAGGGGGCCTAGCTCTGGAAACACCATATATTTT.

V is TRBV7-9 and J is TRBJ1-2, with TRBD1 identical over 9 bases. From germline, CDR1 is SEHNR and CDR2 FQNEAQ (reference sequence). V shed 4 bases, J shed 4 bases, and the junction held 1 base outside the gene matches. This CDR3 has 13 residues. The CDR3 bases are TGTGCCAGCAGCTCGACAGGGGGCTATGGCTACACCTTC. Its translation is CASSSTGGYGYTF.

J is TRBJ1-6 and V is TRBV11-2; 12 positions agree with TRBD1. Germline V gene sequence: CDR1 SGHAT, CDR2 FQNNGV. The CDR3 runs to 16 residues. The J segment lost 9 bases and the V segment lost 4 bases, leaving 7 bases of the junction unmatched. As DNA, the CDR3 is TGTGCCAGCAGCTCCGCTCCGGGACAGGGGGCTTCACCCCTCCACTTT. Translating it yields CASSSAPGQGASPLHF.

This sequence joins TRBV14 and TRBJ2-5; no definite D call. Germline V CDR1 and CDR2: SGHDN, FVKESK. The CDR3 is 13 residues long. The V gene lost 0 bases and the J gene lost 4 bases, with 6 bases spanning the gap. The CDR3 spells CASSQDPGETQYF. In DNA form, the CDR3 reads TGTGCCAGCAGCCAAGATCCAGGAGAGACCCAGTACTTC.

The V and J genes are TRBV4-1 and TRBJ2-1; D might be TRBD1 (5 bases). CDR3 length: 15 residues. Germline values: CDR1 MGHRA, CDR2 YSYEKL. Deletions cut 0 bases from V and 2 bases from J, with 8 bases between. CDR3 in DNA: TGCGCCAGCAGCCAAGATAGGGGAACCTACAATGAGCAGTTCTTC. This sequence encodes CASSQDRGTYNEQFF.

This chain uses TRBV24-1 with TRBJ1-2, with TRBD1 matching over 7 bases. Germline V gene sequence: CDR1 KGHDR, CDR2 SFDVKD. The CDR3 has 13 residues. V shed 9 bases and J 2 bases; nucleotides not matched to a gene: 5. The CDR3 region is CATSRGQNYGYTF. DNA for the CDR3: TGTGCCACCTCGAGGGGACAGAACTATGGCTACACCTTC.

The chain joins TRBV4-3 to TRBJ1-1, with TRBD1 as a possible D gene (6 bases). Germline CDR1 is LGHNA and CDR2 is YSLEER. The CDR3 covers 16 residues. Trimming left V 6 bases short and J 4 bases short, with 21 bases between. The CDR3 spells CASRLEGGAGSTEAFF. The CDR3 DNA reads TGCGCCAGCAGACTCGAGGGGGGCGCGGGGTCCACTGAAGCTTTCTTT.

This chain uses TRBV5-1 with TRBJ1-2, with D possibly being TRBD1 (5 bases). V lost 0 bases to trimming and J lost 5 bases, with 14 bases between them. There are 15 residues in the CDR3. Per germline, CDR1 SGHRS and CDR2 YFSETQ. The CDR3 region has the DNA TGCGCCAGCAGCTTGGGACAGTTTTACCCTTATGGCTACACCTTC. Translating it yields CASSLGQFYPYGYTF.

In this sample, this clone turned up once. The V call is TRBV19, the J call TRBJ2-7; TRBD1 aligns across 7 bases. Unmatched junction bases numbered 14, after V lost 6 bases and J lost 9 bases. The CDR3 consists of 14 residues. Germline V lookup: CDR1 LNHDA, CDR2 SQIVND (reference sequence). In DNA form, the CDR3 reads TGTGCCAGTAGCACCGGGACAGACTACTCCGGGCAGTACTTC. This encodes CASSTGTDYSGQYF. The complete variable domain, with remaining parts taken from reference TRBV19 and TRBJ2-7, reads DGGITQSPKYLFRKEGQNVTLSCEQNLNHDAMYWYRQDPGQGLRLIYYSQIVNDFQKGDIAEGYSVSREKKESFPLTVTSAQKNPTAFYLCASSTGTDYSGQYFGPGTRLTVT.

The chain recombines TRBV20-1 with TRBJ2-5; D call uncertain. Germline assignment: CDR1 DFQATT and CDR2 SNEGSKA (reference sequence). V lost 3 bases to trimming and J lost 4 bases, with 15 bases between them. The CDR3 sequence is 14 residues long. CDR3 bases: TGCAGTGCTAGTAGTCTTTCGTGGGGAGAGACCCAGTACTTC. Residues: CSASSLSWGETQYF.

J is TRBJ2-2 and V is TRBV4-1, with D possibly TRBD1 on 5 matching bases. V was trimmed by 3 bases and J by 5 bases, leaving 10 bases between them. The CDR3 extends over 14 amino acids. Germline V gives CDR1 MGHRA, CDR2 YSYEKL. CDR3 sequence: CASSHTQVTGELFF. The CDR3 DNA sequence: TGCGCCAGCAGCCACACACAGGTGACCGGGGAGCTGTTTTTT.